These 27 T cell receptor beta chains originate from one sample sequenced in a study of blood T cell repertoires in COVID-19. Repertoires were generated with immunoSEQ multiplex PCR, while TCRdb's copy carries only in-frame clones and drops some. Of about 210,000 clones listed, about four fifths are singletons. The sequenced material came from peripheral blood. These receptors all come from a man in his 60s with acute or convalescent COVID-19.

The rearrangement joins TRBV10-3 to TRBJ1-1; 8 positions agree with TRBD1. CDR1 and CDR2 (germline): ENHRY, SYGVKD. The junction had 4 bases not matched to a gene; V was cut back by 2 bases and J by 5 bases. The CDR3 runs to 14 residues. The CDR3: CAISEPTGETEAFF. The CDR3, as DNA: TGTGCCATCAGTGAGCCGACAGGGGAGACTGAAGCTTTCTTT.

In nucleotides, the CDR3 is TGTGCCAGCAGCCAAGCAAGGGGGGGGAACTCTGGAAACACCATATATTTT. This sequence encodes CASSQARGGNSGNTIYF. This rearrangement joins TRBV4-2 to TRBJ1-3; D perhaps matches TRBD1 (6 bases). Germline lookup yields CDR1 LGHNA and CDR2 YNFKEQ. The CDR3 spans 17 residues. V was cut by 1 base and J by 0 bases, with 13 bases left in between.

The rearrangement joins TRBV27 to TRBJ2-7; the match to TRBD2 covers 11 bases. V lost 2 bases to trimming and J lost 0 bases; unmatched junction nucleotides: 3. The germline V gene encodes CDR1 MNHEY and CDR2 SMNVEV (reference sequence). The CDR3 is 16 residues long. CDR3 nucleotides: TGTGCCAGCAGTTTAAGACTAGCGGGACCCTCCTACGAGCAGTACTTC. It translates to CASSLRLAGPSYEQYF.

The rearrangement uses TRBV19 and TRBJ2-2, with TRBD2 identical over 8 bases. The CDR3 consists of 16 residues. V lost 1 base and J lost 5; bases outside the gene matches: 6. Germline CDR1 LNHDA, CDR2 SQIVND (reference sequence). In DNA, the CDR3 is TGTGCCAGTAGTATAGTGAGCGGGAGTTCTACCGGGGAGCTGTTTTTT. It codes for CASSIVSGSSTGELFF.

This clone appeared a few times. The chain recombines TRBV10-3 with TRBJ2-1; D gene uncertain. The ends were cut back, 4 bases at V and 8 bases at J, with 15 bases in the middle. The CDR3 is 14 amino acids. Germline-derived CDR1 and CDR2 are ENHRY and SYGVKD. CDR3 in DNA: TGTGCCATCAGTGTTACTGCCCCCTCCTATGAGCAGTTCTTC. Protein product: CAISVTAPSYEQFF.

The chain employs TRBV12-5 and TRBJ2-3; D might be TRBD2 (6 bases). Trimming shortened V by 7 bases and J by 4 bases, and 18 bases separated the two germline ends. CDR1 and CDR2 (germline): LGHNT, FRNRAP. The CDR3 is 15 amino acids. CDR3 DNA: TGTGCTAGTGCCCCTCAGGGAGGCATGGCAGATACGCAGTATTTT. Residues: CASAPQGGMADTQYF.

There are a few counts of this clone. V is TRBV18 and J is TRBJ2-1; 8 bases match TRBD2. V dropped 5 bases and J dropped 8; count of bases not matched to a gene: 11. Germline V gene data show CDR1 as KGHSH and CDR2 as LQKENI. There are 15 residues in the CDR3. The CDR3 loop reads CASSLGLHGRDEQFF. In nucleotides, the CDR3 is TGTGCCAGCTCATTAGGATTGCACGGGAGGGATGAGCAGTTCTTC. Supplemented by reference TRBV18 and TRBJ2-1, the full variable domain reads NAGVMQNPRHLVRRRGQEARLRCSPMKGHSHVYWYRQLPEEGLKFMVYLQKENIIDESGMPKERFSAEFPKEGPSILRIQQVVRGDSAAYFCASSLGLHGRDEQFFGPGTRLTVL.

The V gene is TRBV3-1 (or the pseudogene TRBV3-2), the J gene TRBJ2-1; 7 bases match TRBD2. CDR1 is LGHDT and CDR2 is YNNKEL in the germline V gene (reference sequence). Trimming cost V 5 bases and J 0 bases; bases outside gene matches: 7. The CDR3 has 16 residues. Here the CDR3 DNA reads TGTGCCAGCAGCACTCGGGACTATAACTCCTACAATGAGCAGTTCTTC. It translates to CASSTRDYNSYNEQFF.

This chain joins TRBV29-1 and TRBJ1-4, with 9 nucleotides matching TRBD1. Germline assignment: CDR1 SQVTM and CDR2 ANQGSEA. The CDR3 is 12 amino acids. V lost 6 bases and J lost 8; bases outside the gene matches: 4. The CDR3 is CSVTGGGEKLFF. CDR3 DNA sequence: TGCAGCGTGACAGGGGGGGGAGAAAAACTGTTTTTT.

This clone was found a few times. The rearrangement uses TRBV6-6 and TRBJ1-2; the match to TRBD1 covers 10 bases. Germline CDR1 and CDR2: MNHNY and SVGAGI (reference sequence). Unmatched junction bases numbered 9, after V lost 6 bases and J lost 8 bases. This CDR3 is 14 amino acids long. CDR3 region: CASRTTGTGEGYTF. CDR3 bases: TGTGCCAGCAGAACCACCGGGACAGGGGAAGGCTACACCTTC.

This clone has only a few counts. The chain links TRBV10-2 to TRBJ1-2, with D possibly TRBD1 on 6 matching bases. The germline V gene has CDR1 WSHSY and CDR2 SAAADI. V shed 2 bases and J shed 4 bases, with 11 bases lying between them. This CDR3 spans 14 amino acids. CDR3 loop: CASSEDRLTYGYTF. DNA of the CDR3: TGCGCCAGCAGTGAGGACAGGTTGACCTATGGCTACACCTTC.

This clone was recorded only once. The chain couples TRBV28 to TRBJ2-3; 12 bases match TRBD2. The germline gives CDR1 MDHEN, CDR2 SYDVKM. The J segment lost 2 bases and the V segment lost 5 bases, leaving 2 bases of the junction unmatched. The CDR3 spans 15 residues. The CDR3 nucleotides read TGTGCCAGCAGTAGGACTAGCGGGATCACAGATACGCAGTATTTT. It specifies CASSRTSGITDTQYF.

This chain joins TRBV2 and TRBJ2-7; a weak D match, TRBD2 (7 bases). The V end was cut by 6 bases, the J end by 6 bases, with 12 bases between. The length of the CDR3 is 12 residues. Germline CDR1 reads SNHLY; CDR2 reads FYNNEI. The CDR3 nucleotides are TGTGCCAGCAGCGCGGGGGCCCGCGAGCAGTACTTC. Protein product: CASSAGAREQYF. Complete variable domain (other parts from reference TRBV2 and TRBJ2-7): EPEVTQTPSHQVTQMGQEVILRCVPISNHLYFYWYRQILGQKVEFLVSFYNNEISEKSEIFDDQFSVERPDGSNFTLKIRSTKLEDSAMYFCASSAGAREQYFGPGTRLTVT.

The chain uses TRBV4-1 and TRBJ1-5; 7 bases align to TRBD1. V trimming: 1 base; J trimming: 7 bases; junction bases outside the gene matches: 10. The CDR3 sequence is 16 residues long. Germline CDR1 is MGHRA and CDR2 is YSYEKL. The CDR3 here is CASSQVEGARGQPQHF. The CDR3 DNA reads as TGCGCCAGCAGCCAAGTCGAGGGGGCAAGGGGGCAGCCCCAGCATTTT.

The chain recombines TRBV2 with TRBJ2-2; D unclear. V dropped 3 bases and J dropped 4 bases, with 9 bases sitting between them. The germline V gene has CDR1 SNHLY and CDR2 FYNNEI. This CDR3 spans 14 amino acids. CDR3 bases: TGTGCCAGCAGTGATGGGCCCTCCACCGGGGAGCTGTTTTTT. It yields the protein CASSDGPSTGELFF.

The J gene is TRBJ2-5, the V gene TRBV4-1; TRBD1 might be the D (6 bases). The germline CDR1 and CDR2 sequences are MGHRA and YSYEKL. Trimming shortened V by 3 bases and J by 4 bases, and 15 bases separated the two germline ends. The CDR3 sequence is 15 residues long. CDR3: CASSQATGNAETQYF. CDR3 coding DNA: TGCGCCAGCAGCCAGGCTACAGGGAACGCAGAGACCCAGTACTTC.

The DNA for the CDR3 is TGTGCCAGCACCGGACACCAGAGCTCCTACGAGCAGTACTTC. It encodes CASTGHQSSYEQYF. The gene calls are TRBV6-6 and TRBJ2-7; D might be TRBD1 (5 bases). The CDR3 runs to 14 residues. Germline V CDR1 and CDR2: MNHNY, SVGAGI (reference sequence). Trimming took 7 bases from V and 0 from J, leaving 13 bases between them.

This sequence joins TRBV5-4 and TRBJ2-5; tentative D call: TRBD1 (6 bases). The germline V gene has CDR1 SGHNT and CDR2 YYREEE (reference sequence). V gave up 3 bases and J gave up 2 bases, with 8 bases separating them. The CDR3 covers 13 residues. The CDR3 bases are TGTGCCAGCAGCTCGACAGGTCAAGAGACCCAGTACTTC. Translation gives CASSSTGQETQYF.

The chain recombines TRBV6-5 with TRBJ1-5; the D is unclear. Germline V CDR1 and CDR2: MNHEY, SVGAGI. The CDR3 consists of 13 residues. V was pared by 0 bases and J by 6 bases, with 6 bases between. The CDR3 coding sequence is TGTGCCAGCAGTTACTCGGGAGCTCAGCCCCAGCATTTT. Residues: CASSYSGAQPQHF.

This rearrangement joins TRBV4-1 to TRBJ2-3; possible D gene TRBD2, 6 bases. Trimming took off 1 base at V and 8 bases at J, with 16 bases between the two ends. The CDR3 loop spans 15 amino acids. In germline, CDR1 is MGHRA, CDR2 YSYEKL. The CDR3 loop reads CASSQGRVAVGTQYF. The CDR3, as DNA: TGCGCCAGCAGCCAAGGGAGGGTAGCAGTAGGTACGCAGTATTTT.

The CDR3 bases are TGTGCCACCAGCAGAGATATTACAGGGAGGGAACCCGACTATGGCTACACCTTC. This codes for CATSRDITGREPDYGYTF. V and J are TRBV15 and TRBJ1-2; possibly TRBD1 for D (6 bases). Germline values: CDR1 LNHNV, CDR2 YYDKDF (reference sequence). The V gene lost 0 bases and the J gene lost 3 bases, with 20 bases spanning the gap. The CDR3 loop spans 18 amino acids.

The genes are TRBV13 and TRBJ1-2; D gene uncertain. With 0 bases removed from V and 5 bases from J, the gap between germline ends came to 10 bases. CDR1 is PRHDT and CDR2 is FYEKMQ in the germline V gene (reference sequence). This CDR3 contains 14 residues. The CDR3 DNA is TGTGCCAGCAGCTTAGGCCCCGACGGGTATGGCTACACCTTC. Protein product: CASSLGPDGYGYTF. Looking up the rest from reference TRBV13 and TRBJ1-2 gives the full variable domain: AAGVIQSPRHLIKEKRETATLKCYPIPRHDTVYWYQQGPGQDPQFLISFYEKMQSDKGSIPDRFSAQQFSDYHSELNMSSLELGDSALYFCASSLGPDGYGYTFGSGTRLTVV.

The chain joins TRBV7-2 to TRBJ1-1; D is undetermined. The V gene lost 0 bases and the J gene lost 6 bases, with 11 bases spanning the gap. This CDR3 is built from 14 residues. The germline CDR1 and CDR2 sequences are SGHTA and FQGNSA. CDR3 protein: CASSLAREVPEAFF. DNA for the CDR3: TGTGCCAGCAGCTTAGCTAGGGAGGTCCCTGAAGCTTTCTTT. The full variable domain, its missing parts supplied by reference TRBV7-2 and TRBJ1-1, is GAGVSQSPSNKVTEKGKDVELRCDPISGHTALYWYRQSLGQGLEFLIYFQGNSAPDKSGLPSDRFSAERTGGSVSTLTIQRTQQEDSAVYLCASSLAREVPEAFFGQGTRLTVV.

This clone was found a few times. The chain's CDR3 is CASSAVIGAGNTIYF. The CDR3 DNA reads TGTGCCAGCAGCGCGGTTATAGGAGCTGGAAACACCATATATTTT. The V and J genes are TRBV7-2 and TRBJ1-3; D is undetermined. The V gene's germline CDR1 is SGHTA and CDR2 FQGNSA. The V and J ends lost 5 bases and 2 bases respectively, with 13 bases between them. The CDR3 runs to 15 residues.

In this sample, this clone turned up once. The rearrangement joins TRBV29-1 to TRBJ2-7; 9 nucleotides line up with TRBD1. The germline V gene encodes CDR1 SQVTM and CDR2 ANQGSEA. The CDR3 consists of 14 residues. V lost 4 bases and J lost 5; bases outside the gene matches: 9. DNA for the CDR3: TGCAGCGTTGTCGGCGGGACAGGGAAAGACGAGCAGTACTTC. Protein product: CSVVGGTGKDEQYF.

This rearrangement joins TRBV11-2 to TRBJ2-5; 8 bases are a match to TRBD2. Per germline, CDR1 SGHAT and CDR2 FQNNGV. The V segment lost 1 base and the J segment 5 bases; nucleotides outside the gene matches: 6. CDR3 size: 15 residues. CDR3 in amino acids: CASSLVGGASETQYF. The CDR3 DNA sequence: TGTGCCAGCAGCTTAGTCGGGGGGGCCTCGGAGACCCAGTACTTC.

The V gene is TRBV3-1 (or the pseudogene TRBV3-2), the J gene TRBJ1-2, with D perhaps matching TRBD1 (6 bases). The CDR3 runs 15 residues. Germline loops: CDR1 LGHDT, CDR2 YNNKEL (reference sequence). The V end was cut by 0 bases, the J end by 6 bases, with 14 bases between. CDR3 in DNA: TGTGCCAGCAGCCAAGAGGGTCCAGGGGACAATGGCTACACCTTC. This gives the protein CASSQEGPGDNGYTF.